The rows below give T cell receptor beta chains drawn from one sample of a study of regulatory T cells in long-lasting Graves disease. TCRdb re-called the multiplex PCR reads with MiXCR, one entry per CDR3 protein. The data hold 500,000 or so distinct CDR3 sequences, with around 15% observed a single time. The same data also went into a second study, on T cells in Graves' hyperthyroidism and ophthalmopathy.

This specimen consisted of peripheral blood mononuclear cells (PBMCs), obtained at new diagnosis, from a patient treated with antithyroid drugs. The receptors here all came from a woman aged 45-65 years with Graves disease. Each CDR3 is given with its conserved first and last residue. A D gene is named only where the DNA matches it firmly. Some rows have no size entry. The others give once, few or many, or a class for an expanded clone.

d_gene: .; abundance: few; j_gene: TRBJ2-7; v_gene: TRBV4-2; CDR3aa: CASSQDLGTYEQYF; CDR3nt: TGTGCCAGCAGCCAAGATCTGGGAACCTACGAGCAGTACTTC
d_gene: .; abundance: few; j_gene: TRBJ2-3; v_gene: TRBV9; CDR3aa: CASSGAVSGTDTQYF; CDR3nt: TGTGCCAGCAGCGGAGCGGTGTCCGGCACAGATACGCAGTATTTT
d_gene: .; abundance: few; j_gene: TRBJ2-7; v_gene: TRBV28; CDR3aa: CASRPGSYEQYF; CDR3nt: TGTGCCAGCAGGCCCGGTTCCTACGAGCAGTACTTC
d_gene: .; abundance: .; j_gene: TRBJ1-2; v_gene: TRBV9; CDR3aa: CASSVMAGEGYGYTF; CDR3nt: TGTGCCAGCAGCGTCATGGCAGGGGAGGGCTATGGCTACACCTTC
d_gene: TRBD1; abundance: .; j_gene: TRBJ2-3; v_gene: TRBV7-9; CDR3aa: CASSRGLDRDTQYF; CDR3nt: TGTGCCAGCAGCAGGGGGCTAGACAGAGATACGCAGTATTTT
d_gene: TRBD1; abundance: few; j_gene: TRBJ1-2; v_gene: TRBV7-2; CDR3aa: CASSVDYDRALNYGYTF; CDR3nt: TGTGCCAGCAGCGTAGACTACGACAGGGCGCTAAACTATGGCTACACCTTC
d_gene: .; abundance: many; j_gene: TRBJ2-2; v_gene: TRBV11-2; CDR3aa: CASSLAHGAGELFF; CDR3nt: TGTGCCAGCAGCTTAGCTCATGGTGCCGGGGAGCTGTTTTTT
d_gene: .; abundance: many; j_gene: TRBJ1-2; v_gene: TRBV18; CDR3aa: CASSPEDNYGYTF; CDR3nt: TGTGCCAGCTCACCAGAGGATAACTATGGCTACACCTTC
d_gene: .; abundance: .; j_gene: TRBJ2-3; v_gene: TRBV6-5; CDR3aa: CASSYPTKSASPHLTDTQYF; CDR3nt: TGTGCCAGCAGTTACCCAACAAAATCCGCGTCACCCCACCTCACAGATACGCAGTATTTT
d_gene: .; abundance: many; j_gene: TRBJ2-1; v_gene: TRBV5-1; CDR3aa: CASSLGQAGNEQFF; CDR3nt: TGCGCCAGCAGCTTGGGACAGGCTGGAAATGAGCAGTTCTTC
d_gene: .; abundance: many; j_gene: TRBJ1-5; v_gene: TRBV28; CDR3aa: CASRLRFPSNQPQHF; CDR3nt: TGTGCCAGCAGACTACGATTCCCCAGCAATCAGCCCCAGCATTTT
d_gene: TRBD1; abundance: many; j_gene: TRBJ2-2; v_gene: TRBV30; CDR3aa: CAWSGTGVTGELFF; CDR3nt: TGTGCCTGGAGTGGGACAGGGGTAACCGGGGAGCTGTTTTTT
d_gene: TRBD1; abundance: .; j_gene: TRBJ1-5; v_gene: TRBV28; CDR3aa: CASSLQGGYYQPQHF; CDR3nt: TGTGCCAGCAGTTTACAGGGGGGCTATTATCAGCCCCAGCATTTT
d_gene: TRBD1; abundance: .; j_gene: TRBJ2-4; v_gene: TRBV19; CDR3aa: CASSPRTGGNIQYF; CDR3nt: TGTGCCAGTAGTCCAAGGACAGGGGGCAACATTCAGTACTTC
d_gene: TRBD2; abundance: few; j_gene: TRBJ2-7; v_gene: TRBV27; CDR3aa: CASSKLAGVAEQYF; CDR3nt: TGTGCCAGCAGTAAGCTAGCGGGAGTTGCCGAGCAGTACTTC
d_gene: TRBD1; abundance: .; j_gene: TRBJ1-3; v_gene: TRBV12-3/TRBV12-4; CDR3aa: CASTRAGTGGGNTIYF; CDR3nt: TGTGCCAGCACGCGAGCCGGGACAGGGGGCGGAAACACCATATATTTT
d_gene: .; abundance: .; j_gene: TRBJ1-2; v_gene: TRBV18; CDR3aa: CASSLYRAPNYGYTF; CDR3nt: TGTGCCAGCTCACTCTACAGGGCTCCTAACTATGGCTACACCTTC
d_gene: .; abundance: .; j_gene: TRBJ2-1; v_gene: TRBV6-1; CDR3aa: CTSLKDSLANEQFF; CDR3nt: TGTACCAGCTTAAAGGACAGTTTAGCGAATGAGCAGTTCTTC
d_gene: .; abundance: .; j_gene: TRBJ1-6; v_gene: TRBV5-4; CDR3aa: CASRTGTHTPLHF; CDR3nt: TGTGCCAGCAGGACCGGGACTCACACACCCCTCCACTTT
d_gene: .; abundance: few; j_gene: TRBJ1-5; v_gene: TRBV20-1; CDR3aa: CSARGAGWNSNQPQHF; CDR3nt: TGCAGTGCTAGAGGAGCAGGGTGGAATAGCAATCAGCCCCAGCATTTT
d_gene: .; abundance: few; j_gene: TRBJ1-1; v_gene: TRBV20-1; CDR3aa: CSARSGHQNTEAFF; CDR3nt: TGCAGTGCTAGATCGGGACACCAGAACACTGAAGCTTTCTTT
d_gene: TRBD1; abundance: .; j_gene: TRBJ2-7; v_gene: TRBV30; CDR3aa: CAWRPRTGIVSEQYF; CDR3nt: TGTGCCTGGAGACCCCGGACAGGGATTGTCTCCGAGCAGTACTTC
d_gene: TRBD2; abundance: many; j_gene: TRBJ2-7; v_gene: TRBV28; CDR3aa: CASSLGWAYSSGRVDEQYF; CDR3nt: TGTGCCAGCAGTTTGGGGTGGGCTTATTCTAGCGGGAGGGTCGACGAGCAGTACTTC
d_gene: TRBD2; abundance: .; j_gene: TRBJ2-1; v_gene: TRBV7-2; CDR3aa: CASSSTWTSGRNEQFF; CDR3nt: TGTGCCAGCAGCTCAACCTGGACTAGCGGGAGGAATGAGCAGTTCTTC
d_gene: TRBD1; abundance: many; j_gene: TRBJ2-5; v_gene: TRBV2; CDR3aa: CASSDGTGETQYF; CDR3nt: TGTGCCAGCAGTGATGGGACAGGGGAGACCCAGTACTTC
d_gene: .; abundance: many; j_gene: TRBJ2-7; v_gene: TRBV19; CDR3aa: CASSNSQGRVYEQYF; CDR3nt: TGTGCCAGTAGTAATTCGCAGGGGAGAGTCTACGAGCAGTACTTC
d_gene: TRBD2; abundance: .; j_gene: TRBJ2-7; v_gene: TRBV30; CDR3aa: CAWSEAGRREQYF; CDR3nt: TGTGCCTGGAGTGAAGCGGGGAGAAGGGAGCAGTACTTC
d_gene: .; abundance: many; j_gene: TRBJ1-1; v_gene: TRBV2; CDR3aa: CAWQGQMNTEAFF; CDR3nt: TGTGCCTGGCAGGGACAAATGAACACTGAAGCTTTCTTT
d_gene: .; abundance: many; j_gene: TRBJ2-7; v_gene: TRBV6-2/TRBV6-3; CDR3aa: CASSYTWTATEQYF; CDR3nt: TGTGCCAGCAGTTACACTTGGACTGCGACCGAGCAGTACTTC
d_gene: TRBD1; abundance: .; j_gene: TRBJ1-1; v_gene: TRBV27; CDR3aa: CASSFKSPSLGQAGVRNTEAFF; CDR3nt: TGTGCCAGCAGTTTCAAAAGTCCATCGCTCGGACAGGCCGGGGTGAGGAACACTGAAGCTTTCTTT
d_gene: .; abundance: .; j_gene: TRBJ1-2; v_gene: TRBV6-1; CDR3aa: CASSPHARRGYTF; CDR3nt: TGTGCCAGCAGTCCCCACGCCCGGCGTGGCTACACCTTC
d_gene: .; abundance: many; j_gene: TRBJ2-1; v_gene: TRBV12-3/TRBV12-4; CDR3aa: CASSYSHLNEQFF; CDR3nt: TGTGCCAGCAGTTACTCTCACTTGAATGAGCAGTTCTTC
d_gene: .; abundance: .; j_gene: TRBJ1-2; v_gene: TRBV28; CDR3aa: CASSPAGGIPDGYTF; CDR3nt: TGTGCCAGCAGTCCCGCGGGGGGGATACCTGATGGCTACACCTTC
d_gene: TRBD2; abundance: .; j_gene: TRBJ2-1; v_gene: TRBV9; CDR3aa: CASSVGTSGSRNEQFF; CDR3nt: TGTGCCAGCAGCGTAGGGACTAGCGGAAGTCGTAATGAGCAGTTCTTC